These 27 T cell receptor beta chains came from one sample sequenced in a study of blood T cells in healthy people across ages. Alongside a J-beta primer mix, a sample-barcoded 5' primer served in a second PCR lasting 7 to 11 cycles. TCRdb called the 5' RACE reads again in MiXCR, with one record for every CDR3 protein. The sample carries roughly 830,000 distinct CDR3 sequences, under 80% recorded once. Material for sequencing was blood. All receptors derive from a man aged 25-40 years in good health.

This chain uses TRBV15 with TRBJ1-6; TRBD1 aligns across 7 bases. Trimming cost V 3 bases and J 5 bases; bases outside gene matches: 4. This CDR3 region has 15 residues. Germline V gene sequence: CDR1 LNHNV, CDR2 YYDKDF (reference sequence). CDR3 nucleotides: TGTGCCACCAGCAGGGCGGGACAGAATAATTCACCCCTCCACTTT. Translation gives CATSRAGQNNSPLHF.

The chain recombines TRBV6-5 with TRBJ2-3; D is ambiguous. The V end was cut by 0 bases, the J end by 6 bases, with 10 bases between. Germline V gives CDR1 MNHEY, CDR2 SVGAGI. This CDR3 is built from 14 residues. For the CDR3, the DNA is TGTGCCAGCAGTTACTCAATGACGAGCGATACGCAGTATTTT. This sequence encodes CASSYSMTSDTQYF.

The V and J genes are TRBV29-1 and TRBJ2-3, with 9 nucleotides matching TRBD2. The CDR3 totals 16 residues. Trimming cost V 6 bases and J 3 bases; bases outside gene matches: 13. In germline, CDR1 is SQVTM, CDR2 ANQGSEA. The CDR3 loop reads CSVDAYSGRETDTQYF. CDR3 nucleotides: TGCAGCGTCGATGCCTATAGCGGGAGAGAGACAGATACGCAGTATTTT.

In its sample, this clonotype was seen many times. The chain links TRBV7-2 to TRBJ2-3, with 7 positions matching TRBD2. The ends lost 3 bases at V and 0 bases at J; junction bases unmatched: 12. The CDR3 length is 18 residues. Germline V gene sequence: CDR1 SGHTA, CDR2 FQGNSA. CDR3 bases: TGTGCCAGCAGCTTTGCCCTCCAAGCGGGGCGGAGCACAGATACGCAGTATTTT. Translation gives CASSFALQAGRSTDTQYF.

This rearrangement joins TRBV20-1 to TRBJ2-1, with 8 bases that match TRBD1. Unmatched junction bases numbered 6, after V lost 0 bases and J lost 5 bases. CDR3 size: 15 residues. Germline V gene sequence: CDR1 DFQATT, CDR2 SNEGSKA (reference sequence). CDR3 region: CSARERQGRDNEQFF. In DNA form, the CDR3 reads TGCAGTGCTAGAGAGCGACAGGGGCGGGACAATGAGCAGTTCTTC.

The rearrangement links TRBV27 to TRBJ1-6, with D perhaps TRBD1 (5 bases). CDR1 is MNHEY and CDR2 is SMNVEV in the germline V gene (reference sequence). Deletions cut 2 bases from V and 10 bases from J, with 18 bases between. The CDR3 is made up of 16 amino acids. CDR3 loop: CASSLAAPGTSSPLHF. The CDR3 DNA reads as TGTGCCAGCAGTTTAGCGGCCCCCGGGACGAGCTCACCCCTCCACTTT.

This sequence joins TRBV20-1 and TRBJ2-1; D assignment may be TRBD1 or TRBD2 (6 bases each). V shed 3 bases and J shed 4 bases, with 16 bases lying between them. This CDR3 is built from 15 residues. Germline V CDR1 and CDR2: DFQATT, SNEGSKA (reference sequence). CDR3 region: CSAREGGGAYNEQFF. Written as DNA, the CDR3 is TGCAGTGCTAGGGAGGGGGGCGGGGCATACAATGAGCAGTTCTTC.

The CDR3 DNA follows: TGCAGCGTTTCGGGTAGCGGGGGCTCCTACAATGAGCAGTTCTTC. It is translated as CSVSGSGGSYNEQFF. This chain joins TRBV29-1 and TRBJ2-1, with 9 nucleotides matching TRBD2. Trimming took 5 bases from V and 0 from J; bases not matched to a gene: 5. This CDR3 is built from 15 residues. CDR1 and CDR2 (germline): SQVTM, ANQGSEA.

The chain combines TRBV9 with TRBJ2-1; 7 bases fit TRBD2. V lost 0 bases and J lost 0; bases outside the gene matches: 3. Germline CDR1 is SGDLS and CDR2 is YYNGEE. The CDR3 runs 16 residues. CDR3 loop: CASSVVGGYSYNEQFF. DNA for the CDR3: TGTGCCAGCAGCGTAGTCGGGGGGTACTCCTACAATGAGCAGTTCTTC. Using reference TRBV9 and TRBJ2-1 for the parts outside the CDR3, the full variable domain is DSGVTQTPKHLITATGQRVTLRCSPRSGDLSVYWYQQSLDQGLQFLIQYYNGEERAKGNILERFSAQQFPDLHSELNLSSLELGDSALYFCASSVVGGYSYNEQFFGPGTRLTVL.

This chain links TRBV7-8 with TRBJ2-1; TRBD2 might be the D (6 bases). CDR1 is SGHVS and CDR2 is FQNEAQ in the germline V gene. The CDR3 has 17 amino acids. Trimming pared 2 bases from V and 4 bases from J, leaving 18 bases between. CDR3 loop: CASSLFLRTNTYNEQFF. The CDR3 coding sequence is TGTGCCAGCAGCTTATTCCTCCGGACTAACACATACAATGAGCAGTTCTTC.

The V call is TRBV20-1, the J call TRBJ2-5; D ambiguous. The J call may be wrong; the DNA end is better matched by TRBJ2-7. This CDR3 spans 13 amino acids. Germline-derived CDR1 and CDR2 are DFQATT and SNEGSKA (reference sequence). In nucleotides, the CDR3 is TGCAGTGCTAGGTCACCGGCAGTTTACGAGCAGTACTTC. Translation: CSARSPAVYEQYF.

The chain couples TRBV29-1 to TRBJ2-7, with 7 bases matching TRBD2. With 0 bases clipped from V and 3 bases from J, the junction kept 8 bases outside the gene matches. There are 15 residues in the CDR3. Looked up from germline, CDR1 is SQVTM and CDR2 is ANQGSEA. The CDR3 region is CSVEEASGVIYEQYF. CDR3 sequence (DNA): TGCAGCGTTGAAGAAGCCAGCGGGGTGATCTACGAGCAGTACTTC.

This sequence joins TRBV10-3 and TRBJ1-2; 8 positions agree with TRBD1. CDR3 size: 14 residues. V was clipped by 4 bases and J by 4 bases; unmatched bases: 5. In germline, CDR1 is ENHRY, CDR2 SYGVKD. The CDR3 DNA reads as TGTGCCATCAGTGCAGGGGGCGCGTTCTATGGCTACACCTTC. Protein: CAISAGGAFYGYTF.

This chain connects TRBV4-3 to TRBJ1-1; TRBD1 matches 8 bases. V lost 0 bases and J lost 5; bases outside the gene matches: 5. This CDR3 has 15 amino acids. Germline loops: CDR1 LGHNA, CDR2 YSLEER. The CDR3 region is CASSQDNRGGTEAFF. CDR3 nucleotides: TGCGCCAGCAGCCAAGATAACAGGGGGGGTACTGAAGCTTTCTTT.

The rearrangement joins TRBV5-1 to TRBJ2-1; D is perhaps TRBD2 (6 bases). Per the germline V gene, CDR1 is SGHRS and CDR2 is YFSETQ. V dropped 5 bases and J dropped 4 bases, with 10 bases sitting between them. The CDR3 is 13 amino acids. DNA of the CDR3: TGCGCCAGCAGGGTTGCGGGGTACAATGAGCAGTTCTTC. Translating gives CASRVAGYNEQFF.

In its sample, this clonotype was seen a few times. The rearrangement uses TRBV4-3 and TRBJ1-4; no reliable D call. Germline loops: CDR1 LGHNA, CDR2 YSLEER. Between the trimmed V and J ends, which lost 3 bases and 4 bases, there was a span of 6 bases. This CDR3 has 13 residues. This chain's CDR3 is CASSQGHNEKLFF. The CDR3 region has the DNA TGCGCCAGCAGCCAGGGCCATAATGAAAAACTGTTTTTT.

The chain employs TRBV6-2 or TRBV6-3 and TRBJ2-1, with 10 bases that match TRBD1. Trimming took 5 bases from V and 5 from J; bases not matched to a gene: 6. The CDR3 runs 15 residues. CDR1 and CDR2 (germline): MNHEY, SVGEGT. The CDR3 loop is CASSARQGADNEQFF. CDR3 bases: TGTGCCAGCAGTGCTAGACAGGGGGCCGACAATGAGCAGTTCTTC.

This clonotype came up once. This sequence joins TRBV5-1 and TRBJ2-5; the match to TRBD2 covers 7 bases. Judging by the DNA end, TRBJ2-7 fits better; the J call may be wrong. CDR3 length: 15 residues. The germline gives CDR1 SGHRS, CDR2 YFSETQ. Here the CDR3 reads CASSLVLAGEYEQYF. CDR3 nucleotide sequence: TGCGCCAGCAGCTTGGTCTTAGCGGGCGAGTACGAGCAGTACTTC.

The table lists this clonotype with a few counts. This CDR3 reads CSARGLVGYTF. CDR3 DNA sequence: TGCAGTGCTAGGGGACTGGTTGGCTACACCTTC. The chain employs TRBV20-1 and TRBJ1-2; the D gene is possibly TRBD1 (5 bases). Per germline, CDR1 DFQATT and CDR2 SNEGSKA (reference sequence). The CDR3 is made up of 11 amino acids. The V and J ends lost 3 bases and 7 bases respectively, with 9 bases between them.

The chain recombines TRBV12-3 or TRBV12-4 with TRBJ2-1; 14 bases match TRBD2. Trimming cost V 6 bases and J 0 bases; bases outside gene matches: 10. This CDR3 spans 19 amino acids. The CDR3 region has the DNA TGTGCCAGCAGCACTCGGACTAGCGGGGGGTTGAGCTCCTACAATGAGCAGTTCTTC. This encodes CASSTRTSGGLSSYNEQFF.

This rearrangement joins TRBV28 to TRBJ1-4; D is undetermined. The CDR3 runs to 13 residues. Trimming shortened V by 5 bases and J by 12 bases, and 16 bases separated the two germline ends. Germline V gene sequence: CDR1 MDHEN, CDR2 SYDVKM. DNA of the CDR3: TGTGCCAGCAGTCCTCGTCTCAGAGACGAACTGTTTTTT. Residues: CASSPRLRDELFF.

In this sample, this clonotype turned up once. The chain links TRBV2 to TRBJ1-5, with no clear D. CDR3 length: 14 amino acids. Trimming shortened V by 4 bases and J by 0 bases, and 7 bases separated the two germline ends. CDR1 and CDR2 (germline): SNHLY, FYNNEI. The chain's CDR3 is CASSAEYSNQPQHF. DNA of the CDR3: TGTGCCAGCAGTGCGGAATATAGCAATCAGCCCCAGCATTTT.

As concerns this clonotype: A much bigger clone sits one base away, suggesting this may be a read error. The chain recombines TRBV28 with TRBJ2-1, with a possible D match to TRBD2 (6 bases). The J call could be wrong; TRBJ2-7 is a better fit for the DNA end. The CDR3 is 14 amino acids. The germline V gene encodes CDR1 MDHEN and CDR2 SYDVKM. In DNA form, the CDR3 reads TGTGCCAGCGGGCGGGGCGACTCCTACAATGAGCAGTACTTC. Protein: CASGRGDSYNEQYF.

This clonotype turned up a few times. V and J are TRBV27 and TRBJ2-1, with unresolved D. Between the trimmed V and J ends, which lost 3 bases and 9 bases, there was a span of 6 bases. CDR3 length equals 11 residues. Looked up from germline, CDR1 is MNHEY and CDR2 is SMNVEV (reference sequence). In nucleotides, the CDR3 is TGTGCCAGCAGTTTGGCCACTGAGCAGTTCTTC. Its translation: CASSLATEQFF.

In its sample, this clonotype was seen a few times. The V gene is TRBV10-3, the J gene TRBJ2-1; 7 nucleotides line up with TRBD2. Trimming at V came to 10 bases and at J to 2 bases, leaving 5 bases not matched to a gene. From germline, CDR1 is ENHRY and CDR2 SYGVKD. CDR3 length: 13 amino acids. The CDR3 DNA reads TGTGCCACGCTAGCGGATACCTACAATGAGCAGTTCTTC. Translated, it gives CATLADTYNEQFF.

The chain is built from TRBV20-1 and TRBJ2-7; TRBD1 agrees at 10 bases. Germline V gene sequence: CDR1 DFQATT, CDR2 SNEGSKA (reference sequence). This CDR3 is 14 amino acids long. V was clipped by 5 bases and J by 2 bases; unmatched bases: 6. The CDR3 reads CSARRDRGTYEQYF. As DNA, the CDR3 is TGCAGTGCTCGCCGGGACAGGGGAACCTACGAGCAGTACTTC.

This chain joins TRBV7-2 and TRBJ2-1; no reliable D call. The germline V gene encodes CDR1 SGHTA and CDR2 FQGNSA. The length of the CDR3 is 15 residues. V lost 3 bases, J lost 9 bases, and 18 bases lay in between. CDR3 region: CASSFSRTPFAEQFF. CDR3 in DNA: TGTGCCAGCAGCTTCAGCAGGACCCCCTTTGCTGAGCAGTTCTTC. Full variable domain (outside the CDR3, taken from reference TRBV7-2 and TRBJ2-1): GAGVSQSPSNKVTEKGKDVELRCDPISGHTALYWYRQSLGQGLEFLIYFQGNSAPDKSGLPSDRFSAERTGGSVSTLTIQRTQQEDSAVYLCASSFSRTPFAEQFFGPGTRLTVL.